This passage covers 23 T cell receptor beta chains from one sample sequenced in a study of shared clonotypes between healthy human individuals. Sequencing used immunoSEQ multiplex PCR; TCRdb keeps in-frame clones, though not all of them. The sample lists roughly 2,000,000 clones, about 95% occurring once. It was CD45RO-negative cells, positively selected for CCR7, that made up naive CD8 cells, with terminally differentiated effector memory CD45RA+ cells excluded. The sequencing sample was made of naive CD8+ T cells sorted from blood. Receptors originate from a man younger than 30 in good health.

To note about this clone: The same CDR3 arises from other DNA sequences in this sample as well. The chain links TRBV9 to TRBJ2-7; 10 bases are a match to TRBD2. The CDR3 totals 15 residues. The V and J ends lost 0 bases and 7 bases, in that order; junction bases with no gene match: 7. CDR1 SGDLS and CDR2 YYNGEE come from the germline V gene. The CDR3 reads CASSVGLAGVGEQYF. In nucleotides, the CDR3 is TGTGCCAGCAGCGTAGGGCTAGCGGGAGTCGGGGAGCAGTACTTC.

To note about this clone: Other DNA variants within this sample encode the same CDR3. The gene calls are TRBV30 and TRBJ1-5, with 8 bases fitting TRBD1. V shed 2 bases and J 2 bases; nucleotides not matched to a gene: 2. This CDR3 is 14 amino acids long. Germline CDR1 is GTSNPN and CDR2 is SVGIG (reference sequence). This chain's CDR3 is CAWSPGQGNQPQHF. The CDR3 DNA follows: TGTGCCTGGAGTCCGGGACAGGGCAATCAGCCCCAGCATTTT.

The chain carries TRBV6-5 and TRBJ1-1; D gene ambiguous. The V end was cut by 0 bases, the J end by 7 bases, with 9 bases between. Germline-derived CDR1 and CDR2 are MNHEY and SVGAGI. The CDR3 covers 13 residues. CDR3 nucleotide sequence: TGTGCCAGCAGTTACTCGCCCCTAATTGAAGCTTTCTTT. This encodes CASSYSPLIEAFF.

V is TRBV13 and J is TRBJ2-2; D gene uncertain. The CDR3 is 15 residues long. Per germline, CDR1 PRHDT and CDR2 FYEKMQ (reference sequence). V was pared by 4 bases and J by 2 bases, with 11 bases between. CDR3 nucleotide sequence: TGTGCCAGCAGCTATACAGAGCCTAACACCGGGGAGCTGTTTTTT. Its translation is CASSYTEPNTGELFF.

The chain joins TRBV27 to TRBJ1-3, with 9 bases aligning to TRBD1. Germline CDR1 and CDR2: MNHEY and SMNVEV (reference sequence). J was trimmed by 2 bases and V by 3 bases; bases with no gene match: 2. The CDR3 totals 15 residues. The CDR3 DNA reads TGTGCCAGCAGTTTCACAGGGGGCGCTGGAAACACCATATATTTT. It yields the protein CASSFTGGAGNTIYF.

This clone appeared once. The rearrangement links TRBV15 to TRBJ1-2, with D possibly matching TRBD1 (6 bases). V shed 5 bases and J shed 4 bases, with 17 bases lying between them. The CDR3 sequence is 15 residues long. CDR1 is LNHNV, CDR2 YYDKDF, per germline (reference sequence). In DNA, the CDR3 is TGTGCCACCAGCCCCAGCCGGGGGGCCTTCTATGGCTACACCTTC. This translates into CATSPSRGAFYGYTF.

The chain has TRBV7-9 and TRBJ2-1; 10 bases fit TRBD2. V lost 1 base, J lost 7 bases, and 10 bases stayed unmatched. The germline gives CDR1 SEHNR, CDR2 FQNEAQ (reference sequence). The CDR3 extends over 17 amino acids. The CDR3 here is CASSLELSGGAGNEQFF. In nucleotides, the CDR3 is TGTGCCAGCAGCTTAGAATTGAGCGGGGGGGCCGGAAATGAGCAGTTCTTC.

This chain uses TRBV30 with TRBJ2-7, with 9 bases lining up with TRBD1. This CDR3 is 15 amino acids long. Losses at the gene ends were 2 bases for V and 4 bases for J; bases not matched to a gene: 9. Germline-derived CDR1 and CDR2 are GTSNPN and SVGIG (reference sequence). The CDR3 DNA sequence: TGTGCCTGGAGTTCACCGGGACAGGGAAAATACGAGCAGTACTTC. Residues: CAWSSPGQGKYEQYF.

The chain links TRBV10-3 to TRBJ1-2; 7 bases fit TRBD1. The CDR3 is 13 residues long. The V gene's germline CDR1 is ENHRY and CDR2 SYGVKD. V lost 2 bases, J lost 5 bases, and 2 bases stayed unmatched. The CDR3 sequence is CAISETGQYGYTF. The CDR3 nucleotides are TGTGCCATCAGTGAGACGGGACAGTATGGCTACACCTTC.

This clone has just one count. V gene TRBV11-2 combines with J gene TRBJ2-7, with D possibly called TRBD1 or TRBD2 (5 bases each). V gave up 3 bases and J gave up 2 bases, with 11 bases separating them. The germline gives CDR1 SGHAT, CDR2 FQNNGV. This CDR3 is built from 14 residues. The CDR3: CASSFGAGPYEQYF. In nucleotides, the CDR3 is TGTGCCAGCAGCTTCGGGGCCGGTCCCTACGAGCAGTACTTC.

This sequence joins TRBV9 and TRBJ2-5; 8 bases align to TRBD1. CDR1 is SGDLS, CDR2 YYNGEE, per germline. CDR3 length equals 15 residues. The V and J ends lost 0 bases and 5 bases, in that order; junction bases with no gene match: 6. CDR3 nucleotides: TGTGCCAGCAGCGTAGAGGCAGGGGGCACGGAGACCCAGTACTTC. It encodes CASSVEAGGTETQYF.

This chain uses TRBV19 with TRBJ2-1; D may be TRBD2 (5 bases). This CDR3 is 15 amino acids long. Looked up from germline, CDR1 is LNHDA and CDR2 is SQIVND (reference sequence). V shed 7 bases and J shed 0 bases, with 13 bases lying between them. The CDR3 loop reads CASKTDFSSYNEQFF. The CDR3 nucleotides are TGTGCCAGTAAAACGGACTTCTCCTCCTACAATGAGCAGTTCTTC.

V is TRBV5-6 and J is TRBJ2-7; no firm D call. There are 15 residues in the CDR3. V was trimmed by 0 bases and J by 0 bases, leaving 10 bases between them. Germline V gene data show CDR1 as SGHDT and CDR2 as YYEEEE. The CDR3 loop is CASSLDPRSSYEQYF. The CDR3 coding sequence is TGTGCCAGCAGCTTGGATCCCCGTTCCTCCTACGAGCAGTACTTC.

This chain links TRBV30 with TRBJ2-7; D unresolved. CDR1 is GTSNPN and CDR2 is SVGIG in the germline V gene (reference sequence). This CDR3 is built from 12 residues. Trimming took 2 bases from V and 1 from J, leaving 6 bases between them. CDR3 residues: CAWSHGSYEQYF. In DNA form, the CDR3 reads TGTGCCTGGAGTCACGGTTCCTACGAGCAGTACTTC.

The genes are TRBV28 and TRBJ1-4; a possible D gene is TRBD1 (5 bases). This CDR3 is built from 14 residues. Trimming left V 6 bases short and J 4 bases short, with 12 bases between. Per the germline V gene, CDR1 is MDHEN and CDR2 is SYDVKM. The CDR3 reads CASSLTGFNEKLFF. CDR3 nucleotides: TGTGCCAGCAGCCTAACAGGTTTTAATGAAAAACTGTTTTTT.

The chain joins TRBV27 to TRBJ2-7; 7 bases are a match to TRBD2. The germline CDR1 and CDR2 sequences are MNHEY and SMNVEV (reference sequence). Germline trimming cut 1 base from V and 1 base from J; bases unmatched to any gene: 1. The CDR3 is made up of 14 amino acids. The CDR3 sequence is CASSLWRESYEQYF. CDR3 nucleotides: TGTGCCAGCAGTTTATGGCGGGAGTCCTACGAGCAGTACTTC.

V gene TRBV19 combines with J gene TRBJ1-5; D remains unclear. V lost 1 base and J lost 7, with 17 bases in between. CDR3 length equals 16 residues. CDR1 is LNHDA and CDR2 is SQIVND in the germline V gene (reference sequence). This CDR3 reads CASSIGWGPYTQPQHF. The CDR3 DNA sequence: TGTGCCAGTAGTATAGGATGGGGTCCTTACACACAGCCCCAGCATTTT.

The chain has TRBV4-1 and TRBJ2-3; TRBD1 aligns across 8 bases. The V gene end was trimmed by 3 bases and the J gene end by 2 bases; junction bases not matched to a gene: 7. The CDR3 is 16 amino acids. CDR1 is MGHRA and CDR2 is YSYEKL in the germline V gene. The CDR3 protein is CASSQRTGTNTDTQYF. Here the CDR3 DNA reads TGCGCCAGCAGCCAGAGGACAGGGACAAACACAGATACGCAGTATTTT.

The V call is TRBV18, the J call TRBJ2-3, with a weak D call TRBD2 (5 bases). Trimming removed 0 bases at V and 6 bases at J, with 10 bases between. The CDR3 covers 14 residues. Germline CDR1 and CDR2: KGHSH and LQKENI. CDR3 in amino acids: CASSPPDSEDTQYF. The CDR3 DNA reads as TGTGCCAGCTCACCACCGGACTCTGAGGATACGCAGTATTTT.

This chain connects TRBV7-6 to TRBJ1-6, with TRBD1 identical over 9 bases. The length of the CDR3 is 16 residues. Per the germline V gene, CDR1 is SGHVS and CDR2 is FNYEAQ. Germline trimming cut 5 bases from V and 6 bases from J; bases unmatched to any gene: 8. The CDR3 loop reads CASSRTGGAGNSPLHF. CDR3 in DNA: TGTGCCAGCAGCCGCACAGGGGGCGCGGGTAATTCACCCCTCCACTTT.

The chain joins TRBV27 to TRBJ1-6; 9 nucleotides agree with TRBD1. V gave up 6 bases and J gave up 5 bases; unmatched junction bases: 5. Germline CDR1 reads MNHEY; CDR2 reads SMNVEV (reference sequence). The CDR3 spans 15 residues. CDR3 DNA sequence: TGTGCCAGCAGCTCAGGGACAGGGAATAATTCACCCCTCCACTTT. Protein sequence: CASSSGTGNNSPLHF.

This clone has a handful of counts. The genes are TRBV28 and TRBJ1-4, with 11 bases identical to TRBD1. Germline lookup yields CDR1 MDHEN and CDR2 SYDVKM. Germline trimming cut 5 bases from V and 3 bases from J; bases unmatched to any gene: 5. The CDR3 has 16 amino acids. CDR3 bases: TGTGCCAGCAGTACGGACAGGGGGCTGGCTAATGAAAAACTGTTTTTT. It yields the protein CASSTDRGLANEKLFF.

V is TRBV30 and J is TRBJ2-1; 9 nucleotides align to TRBD2. The CDR3 extends over 16 amino acids. The junction had 9 bases not matched to a gene; V was cut back by 3 bases and J by 3 bases. The germline gives CDR1 GTSNPN, CDR2 SVGIG (reference sequence). The chain's CDR3 is CAWSGGSGRGYNEQFF. In DNA form, the CDR3 reads TGTGCCTGGAGCGGAGGTAGCGGGAGAGGCTACAATGAGCAGTTCTTC.